This T cell receptor beta chain was retrieved from a study of shared clonotypes between healthy human individuals. An approximately 220 ng quantity of DNA, roughly 30,000 T cell genomes, went into the sorted-subset replicate PCRs. Sequencing was performed with immunoSEQ multiplex PCR; in TCRdb, only in-frame clones are kept and a portion is missing. The sample includes roughly 890,000 clones, approximately 92% of them seen just once. In its sample, this clone was seen once. J gave up 3 bases and V 3 bases, and 15 bases lay outside the gene matches. Per germline, CDR1 MDHEN and CDR2 SYDVKM. The CDR3 consists of 19 residues. Naive CD8 cells lacked CD45RO, underwent positive selection for CCR7 and left out terminally differentiated effector memory CD45RA+ cells. HIV-negative, healthy adults without recent acute infections or vaccinations were the donors. Donors were Caucasian adults residing in Nashville, Tennessee, USA.

This sequence joins TRBV28 and TRBJ2-1, with 9 bases aligning to TRBD1. The clonotype originates from a man aged 25 to 40 in good health. Sequencing used naive CD8+ T cells sorted from blood. The CDR3 sequence is CASSFQQGAGKLSYNEQFF. Here the CDR3 DNA reads TGTGCCAGCAGTTTCCAACAGGGGGCGGGGAAACTAAGCTACAATGAGCAGTTCTTC.